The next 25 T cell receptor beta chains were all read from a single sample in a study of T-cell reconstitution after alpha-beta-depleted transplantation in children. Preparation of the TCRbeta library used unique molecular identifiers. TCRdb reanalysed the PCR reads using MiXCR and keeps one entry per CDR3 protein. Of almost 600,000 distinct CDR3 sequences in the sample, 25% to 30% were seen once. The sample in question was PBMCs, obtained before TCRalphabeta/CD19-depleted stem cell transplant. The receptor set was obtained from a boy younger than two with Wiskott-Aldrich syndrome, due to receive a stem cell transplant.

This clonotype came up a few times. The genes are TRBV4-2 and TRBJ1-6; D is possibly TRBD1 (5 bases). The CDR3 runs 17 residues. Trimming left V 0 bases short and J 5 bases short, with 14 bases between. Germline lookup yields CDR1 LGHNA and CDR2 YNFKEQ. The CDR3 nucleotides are TGTGCCAGCAGCCAAGATATCGCCAGGGCAAATAATTCACCCCTCCACTTT. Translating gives CASSQDIARANNSPLHF.

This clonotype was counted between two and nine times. CDR3 DNA sequence: TGTGCCAGCAGCCAGGACTCGACAGTAAGGGGCACAGATACGCAGTATTTT. Its protein is CASSQDSTVRGTDTQYF. V gene TRBV14 combines with J gene TRBJ2-3, with D perhaps TRBD1 or TRBD2 (5 bases each). Looked up from germline, CDR1 is SGHDN and CDR2 is FVKESK. Trimming pared 3 bases from V and 1 base from J, leaving 17 bases between. The CDR3 is 17 residues long.

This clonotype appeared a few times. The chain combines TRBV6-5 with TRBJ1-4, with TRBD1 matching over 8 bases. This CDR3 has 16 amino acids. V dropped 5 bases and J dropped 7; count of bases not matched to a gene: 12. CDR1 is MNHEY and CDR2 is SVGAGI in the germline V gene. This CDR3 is CASSNRPGGLSEKLFF. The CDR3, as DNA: TGTGCCAGCAGTAACAGACCAGGGGGCCTAAGTGAAAAACTGTTTTTT.

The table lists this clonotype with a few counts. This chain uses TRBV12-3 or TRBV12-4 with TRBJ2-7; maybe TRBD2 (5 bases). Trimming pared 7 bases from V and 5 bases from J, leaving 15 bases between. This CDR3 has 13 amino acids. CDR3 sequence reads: CASTKRESNEQYF. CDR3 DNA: TGTGCCAGCACGAAGAGGGAGTCCAACGAGCAGTACTTC.

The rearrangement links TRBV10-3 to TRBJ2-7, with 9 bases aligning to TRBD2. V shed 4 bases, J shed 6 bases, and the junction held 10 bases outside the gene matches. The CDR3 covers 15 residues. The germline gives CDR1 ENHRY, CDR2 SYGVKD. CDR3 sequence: CAISASGTSGFEQYF. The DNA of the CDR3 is TGTGCCATCAGTGCATCCGGCACTAGCGGGTTCGAGCAGTACTTC.

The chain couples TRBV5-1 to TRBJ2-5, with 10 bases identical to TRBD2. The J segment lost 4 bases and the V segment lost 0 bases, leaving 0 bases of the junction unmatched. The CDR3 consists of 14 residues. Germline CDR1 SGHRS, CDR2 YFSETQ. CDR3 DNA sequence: TGCGCCAGCAGCTTGGAGCGGGAGGGAGAGACCCAGTACTTC. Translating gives CASSLEREGETQYF. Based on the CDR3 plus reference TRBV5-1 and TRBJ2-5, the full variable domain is KAGVTQTPRYLIKTRGQQVTLSCSPISGHRSVSWYQQTPGQGLQFLFEYFSETQRNKGNFPGRFSGRQFSNSRSEMNVSTLELGDSALYLCASSLEREGETQYFGPGTRLLVL.

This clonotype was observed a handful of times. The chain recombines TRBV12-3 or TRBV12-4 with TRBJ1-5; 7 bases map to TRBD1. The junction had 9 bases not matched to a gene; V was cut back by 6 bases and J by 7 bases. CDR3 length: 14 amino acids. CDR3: CASRGGSNGQPQHF. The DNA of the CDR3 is TGTGCCAGCAGAGGGGGCTCAAACGGGCAGCCCCAGCATTTT.

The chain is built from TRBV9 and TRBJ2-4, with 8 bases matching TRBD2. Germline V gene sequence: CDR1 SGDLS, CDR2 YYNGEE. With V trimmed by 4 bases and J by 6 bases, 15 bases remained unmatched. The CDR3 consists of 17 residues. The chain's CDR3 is CASSPPGGAGGLNIQYF. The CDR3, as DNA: TGTGCCAGCAGCCCCCCCGGAGGGGCGGGAGGACTAAACATTCAGTACTTC.

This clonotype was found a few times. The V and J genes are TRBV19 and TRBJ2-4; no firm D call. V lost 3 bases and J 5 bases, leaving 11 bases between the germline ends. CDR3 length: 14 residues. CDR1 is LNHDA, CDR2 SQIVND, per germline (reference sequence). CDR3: CASSIGGSQNIQYF. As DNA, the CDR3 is TGTGCCAGTAGTATCGGCGGTAGCCAAAACATTCAGTACTTC.

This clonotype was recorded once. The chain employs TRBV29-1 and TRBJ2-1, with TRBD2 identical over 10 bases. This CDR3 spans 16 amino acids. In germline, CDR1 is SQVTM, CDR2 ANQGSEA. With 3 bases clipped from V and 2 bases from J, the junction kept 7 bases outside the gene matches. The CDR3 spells CSVDAGLAVTYNEQFF. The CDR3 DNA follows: TGCAGCGTTGACGCCGGACTAGCGGTAACCTACAATGAGCAGTTCTTC.

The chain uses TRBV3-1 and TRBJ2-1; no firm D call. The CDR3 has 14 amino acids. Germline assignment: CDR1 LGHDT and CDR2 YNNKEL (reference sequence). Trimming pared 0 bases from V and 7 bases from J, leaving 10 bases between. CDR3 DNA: TGTGCCAGCAGCCAAGAGACGGTGGGGAATGAGCAGTTCTTC. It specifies CASSQETVGNEQFF.

This chain's CDR3 is CATSRVHPVGASYEQYF. The CDR3 region has the DNA TGTGCCACCAGCAGAGTCCATCCTGTGGGCGCGTCCTACGAGCAGTACTTC. The chain links TRBV15 to TRBJ2-7; D gene uncertain. V gave up 1 base and J gave up 1 base, with 17 bases separating them. Germline V gives CDR1 LNHNV, CDR2 YYDKDF (reference sequence). The CDR3 covers 17 residues.

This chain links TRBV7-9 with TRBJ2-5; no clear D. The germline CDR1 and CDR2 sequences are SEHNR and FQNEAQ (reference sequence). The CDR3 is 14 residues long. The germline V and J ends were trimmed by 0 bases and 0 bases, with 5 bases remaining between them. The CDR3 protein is CASSLARYQETQYF. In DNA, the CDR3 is TGTGCCAGCAGCTTAGCCCGGTACCAAGAGACCCAGTACTTC.

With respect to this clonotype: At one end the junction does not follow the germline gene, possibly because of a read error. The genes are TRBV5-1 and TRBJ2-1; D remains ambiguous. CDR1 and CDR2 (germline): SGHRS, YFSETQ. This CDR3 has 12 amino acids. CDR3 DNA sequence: TGTGCCAGCAGCGCTTCGGGCAATGAGCAGTTCTTC. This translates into CASSASGNEQFF.

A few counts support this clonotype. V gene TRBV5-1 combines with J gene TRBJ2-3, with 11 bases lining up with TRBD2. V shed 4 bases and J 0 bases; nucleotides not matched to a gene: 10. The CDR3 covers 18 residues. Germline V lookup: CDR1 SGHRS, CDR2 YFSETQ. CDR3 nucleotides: TGCGCCAGCAGCGGACAAACTCTAGCGGGAGGTAGCACAGATACGCAGTATTTT. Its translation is CASSGQTLAGGSTDTQYF.

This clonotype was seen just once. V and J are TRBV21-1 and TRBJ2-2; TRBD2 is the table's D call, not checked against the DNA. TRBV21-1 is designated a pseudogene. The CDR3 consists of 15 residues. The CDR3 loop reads CASGSPWIYTGVLFF. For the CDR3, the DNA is TGTGCCAGCGGAAGCCCTTGGATTTACACCGGGGTGCTGTTTTTT.

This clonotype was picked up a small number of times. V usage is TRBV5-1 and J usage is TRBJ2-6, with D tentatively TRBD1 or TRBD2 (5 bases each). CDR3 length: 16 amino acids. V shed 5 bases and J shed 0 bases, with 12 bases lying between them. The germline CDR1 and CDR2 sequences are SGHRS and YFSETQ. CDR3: CASRRDGFSGANVLTF. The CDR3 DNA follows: TGCGCCAGCAGACGGGACGGATTCTCTGGGGCCAACGTCCTGACTTTC.

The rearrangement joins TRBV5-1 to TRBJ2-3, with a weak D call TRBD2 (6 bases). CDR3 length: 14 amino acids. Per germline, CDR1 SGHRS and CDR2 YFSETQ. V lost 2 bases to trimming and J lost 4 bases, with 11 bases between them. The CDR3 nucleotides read TGCGCCAGCAGCTTCGGGGGACCCCCAGATACGCAGTATTTT. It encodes CASSFGGPPDTQYF.

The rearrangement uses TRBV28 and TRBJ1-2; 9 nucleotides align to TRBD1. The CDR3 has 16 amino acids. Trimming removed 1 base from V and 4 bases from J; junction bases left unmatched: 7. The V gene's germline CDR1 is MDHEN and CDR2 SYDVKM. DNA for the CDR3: TGTGCCAGCAGTTTATTACAGGGGGCGCGGGCCTATGGCTACACCTTC. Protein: CASSLLQGARAYGYTF.

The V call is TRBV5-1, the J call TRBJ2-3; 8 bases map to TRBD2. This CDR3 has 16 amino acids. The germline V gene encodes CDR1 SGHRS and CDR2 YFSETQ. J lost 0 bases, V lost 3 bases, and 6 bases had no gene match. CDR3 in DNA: TGCGCCAGCAGCTCCACACTAGCGGAGAGCACAGATACGCAGTATTTT. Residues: CASSSTLAESTDTQYF.

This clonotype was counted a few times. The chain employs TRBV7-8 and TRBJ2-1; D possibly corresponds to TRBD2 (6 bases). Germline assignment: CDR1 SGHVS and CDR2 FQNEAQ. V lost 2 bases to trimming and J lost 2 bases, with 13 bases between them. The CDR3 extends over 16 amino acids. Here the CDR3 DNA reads TGTGCCAGCAGCTTAAGGACGGGAGTTACCTACAATGAGCAGTTCTTC. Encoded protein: CASSLRTGVTYNEQFF.

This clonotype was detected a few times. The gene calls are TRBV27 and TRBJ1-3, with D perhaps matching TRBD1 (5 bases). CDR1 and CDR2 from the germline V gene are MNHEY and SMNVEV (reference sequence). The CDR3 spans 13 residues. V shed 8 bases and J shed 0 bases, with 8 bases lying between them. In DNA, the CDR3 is TGTGCCAGCGGACATCTCTCTGGAAACACCATATATTTT. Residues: CASGHLSGNTIYF.

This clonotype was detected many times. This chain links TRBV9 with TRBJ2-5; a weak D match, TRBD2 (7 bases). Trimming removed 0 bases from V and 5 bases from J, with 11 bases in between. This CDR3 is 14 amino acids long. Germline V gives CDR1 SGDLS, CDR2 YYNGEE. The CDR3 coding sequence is TGTGCCAGCAGCGTAGCGGGGGGCGGCGAGACCCAGTACTTC. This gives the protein CASSVAGGGETQYF.

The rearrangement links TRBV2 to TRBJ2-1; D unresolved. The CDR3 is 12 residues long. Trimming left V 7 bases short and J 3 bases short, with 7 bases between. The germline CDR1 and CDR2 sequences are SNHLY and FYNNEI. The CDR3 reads CASKSNYNEQFF. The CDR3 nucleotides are TGTGCCAGCAAGTCGAACTACAATGAGCAGTTCTTC.

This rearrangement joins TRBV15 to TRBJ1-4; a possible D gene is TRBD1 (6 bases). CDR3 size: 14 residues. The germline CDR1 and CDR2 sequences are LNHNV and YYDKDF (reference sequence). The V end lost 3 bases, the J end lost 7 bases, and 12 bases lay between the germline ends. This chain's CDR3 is CATSSSQGLEKLFF. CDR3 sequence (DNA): TGTGCCACCAGCAGTTCACAGGGTCTTGAAAAACTGTTTTTT.